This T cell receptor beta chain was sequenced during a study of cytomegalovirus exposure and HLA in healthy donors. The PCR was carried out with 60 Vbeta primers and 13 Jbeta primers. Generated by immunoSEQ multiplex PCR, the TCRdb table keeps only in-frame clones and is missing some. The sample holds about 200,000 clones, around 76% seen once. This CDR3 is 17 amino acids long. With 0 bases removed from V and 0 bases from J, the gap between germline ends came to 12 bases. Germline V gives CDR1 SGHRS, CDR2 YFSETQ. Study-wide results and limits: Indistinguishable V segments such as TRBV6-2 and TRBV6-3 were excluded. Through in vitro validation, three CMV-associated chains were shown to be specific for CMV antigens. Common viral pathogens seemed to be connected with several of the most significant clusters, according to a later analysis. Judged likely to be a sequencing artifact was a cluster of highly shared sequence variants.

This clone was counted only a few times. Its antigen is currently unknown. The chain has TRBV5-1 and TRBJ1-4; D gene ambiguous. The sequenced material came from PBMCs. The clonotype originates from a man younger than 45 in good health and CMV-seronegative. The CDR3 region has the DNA TGCGCCAGCAGCTTGGCCTTCGGAGCAGCAACTAATGAAAAACTGTTTTTT. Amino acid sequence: CASSLAFGAATNEKLFF.